These 5 T cell receptor beta chains share one sample of origin, sequenced in a study of T cell repertoires in cytomegalovirus infection. TCRdb independently ran MiXCR on the reads; one entry per CDR3 protein. The data show more than 500,000 distinct CDR3 sequences, approximately 15% seen once. The sample taken for sequencing was CD8+ T cells from PBMCs. All receptors derive from a human donor in good health (CMV status not recorded). Some clones in this sample may be carry-over from other donors' samples.

This clonotype is a singleton in its sample. The chain links TRBV6-1 to TRBJ2-5; 9 nucleotides match TRBD1. CDR1 is MNHNS and CDR2 is SASEGT in the germline V gene. Trimming cost V 5 bases and J 3 bases; bases outside gene matches: 16. The CDR3 sequence is 18 residues long. The CDR3 DNA reads as TGTGCCAGCAGTCGGTGGGACAGGGCGGTAGCGGCTAAAGAGACCCAGTACTTC. Encoded protein: CASSRWDRAVAAKETQYF.

The genes are TRBV3-1 and TRBJ2-1; D is unclear. Germline CDR1 LGHDT, CDR2 YNNKEL (reference sequence). CDR3 length: 16 amino acids. Trimming cost V 0 bases and J 2 bases, with 11 bases left between them. The chain's CDR3 is CASSQDGPAPYNEQFF. The CDR3 DNA is TGTGCCAGCAGCCAAGACGGTCCCGCCCCCTACAATGAGCAGTTCTTC.

The V call is TRBV2, the J call TRBJ2-1; 10 bases agree with TRBD2. V trimming: 5 bases; J trimming: 5 bases; junction bases outside the gene matches: 15. The CDR3 has 18 amino acids. The germline CDR1 and CDR2 sequences are SNHLY and FYNNEI. The CDR3, as DNA: TGTGCCAGCAGTTTTCCCCGTAGCGGGGGGACCATCAACAATGAGCAGTTCTTC. Translation gives CASSFPRSGGTINNEQFF.

The chain uses TRBV7-3 and TRBJ2-2; tentatively, D is TRBD1 (5 bases). The germline gives CDR1 SGHTA, CDR2 FQGTGA. Trimming cost V 0 bases and J 3 bases, with 17 bases left between them. CDR3 size: 18 residues. The CDR3 protein is CASSLTYPTDNYTGELFF. Written as DNA, the CDR3 is TGTGCCAGCAGCTTAACCTACCCCACGGACAACTACACCGGGGAGCTGTTTTTT. The full variable domain, its missing parts supplied by reference TRBV7-3 and TRBJ2-2, is GAGVSQTPSNKVTEKGKYVELRCDPISGHTALYWYRQSLGQGPEFLIYFQGTGAADDSGLPNDRFFAVRPEGSVSTLKIQRTERGDSAVYLCASSLTYPTDNYTGELFFGEGSRLTVL.

Many counts were recorded for this clonotype. The chain couples TRBV7-8 to TRBJ2-5; the match to TRBD2 covers 9 bases. Trimming at V came to 1 base and at J to 10 bases, leaving 7 bases not matched to a gene. CDR3 length equals 14 residues. CDR1 and CDR2 (germline): SGHVS, FQNEAQ. The CDR3 sequence: CASSLDLGGGDQYF. CDR3 nucleotides: TGTGCCAGCAGCTTAGATCTGGGCGGGGGGGACCAGTACTTC.